The clone carrying this T cell receptor (beta chain) was counted a few times. The entry originates in a study of blood T cells in healthy people across ages. The germline V gene has CDR1 SGHTA and CDR2 FQGNSA. V was cut by 2 bases and J by 5 bases, with 20 bases left in between. The CDR3 has 17 amino acids. The second PCR ran about 6 to 12 cycles with a sample-barcoded 5' primer and J-beta primers. TCRdb redid the calling of the 5' RACE reads with MiXCR, one entry per CDR3 protein. The sample records 1.5 million to 2 million distinct CDR3 sequences, approximately 50% being singletons. The sample was blood. The genes are TRBV7-2 and TRBJ2-3; D remains ambiguous. The sequence derives from a woman in her thirties or forties in good health. CDR3 amino acids: CASSLTAMGLKQDTQYF. The CDR3 bases are TGTGCCAGCAGCTTAACGGCCATGGGCCTGAAGCAAGATACGCAGTATTTT.